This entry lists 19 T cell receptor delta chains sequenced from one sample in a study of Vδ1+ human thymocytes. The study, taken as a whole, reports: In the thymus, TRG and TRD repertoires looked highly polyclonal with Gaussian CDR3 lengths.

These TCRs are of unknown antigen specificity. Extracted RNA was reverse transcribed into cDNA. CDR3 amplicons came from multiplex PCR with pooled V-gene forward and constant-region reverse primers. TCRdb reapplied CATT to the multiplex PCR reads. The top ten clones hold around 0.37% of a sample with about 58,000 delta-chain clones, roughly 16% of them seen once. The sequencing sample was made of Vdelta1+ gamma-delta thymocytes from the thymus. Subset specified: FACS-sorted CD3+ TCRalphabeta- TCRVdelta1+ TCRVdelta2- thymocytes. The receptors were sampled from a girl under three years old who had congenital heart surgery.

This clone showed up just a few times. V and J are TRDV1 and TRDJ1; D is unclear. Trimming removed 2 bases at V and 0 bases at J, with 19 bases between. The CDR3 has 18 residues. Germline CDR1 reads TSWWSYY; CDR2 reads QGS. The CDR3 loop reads CALGEALLQGQYTDKLIF. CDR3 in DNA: TGTGCTCTTGGGGAAGCTCTTCTGCAGGGACAGTACACCGATAAACTCATCTTT.

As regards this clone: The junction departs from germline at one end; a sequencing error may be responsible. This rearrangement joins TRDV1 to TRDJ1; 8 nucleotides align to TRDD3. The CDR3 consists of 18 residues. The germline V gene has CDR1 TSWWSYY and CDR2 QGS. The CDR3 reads CALGEHSQWGMYTDKPIF. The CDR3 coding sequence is TGTGCTCTTGGGGAACATAGCCAGTGGGGGATGTACACCGATAAACCCATCTTT.

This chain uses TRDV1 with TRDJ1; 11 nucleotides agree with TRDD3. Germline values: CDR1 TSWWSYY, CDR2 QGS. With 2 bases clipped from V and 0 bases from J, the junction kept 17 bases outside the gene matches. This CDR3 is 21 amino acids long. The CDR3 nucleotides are TGTGCTCTTGGGGAATGGGCCTTCCTAATGGGGGATACGGAGTACACCGATAAACTCATCTTT. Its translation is CALGEWAFLMGDTEYTDKLIF.

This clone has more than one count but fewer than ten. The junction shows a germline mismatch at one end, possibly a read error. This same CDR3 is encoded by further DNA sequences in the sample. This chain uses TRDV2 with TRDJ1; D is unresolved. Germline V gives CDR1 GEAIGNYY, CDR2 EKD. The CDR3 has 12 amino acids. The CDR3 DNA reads TGCGCCTGTGACCCAAGTACCGATAAACTCATCTTT. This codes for CACDPSTDKLIF.

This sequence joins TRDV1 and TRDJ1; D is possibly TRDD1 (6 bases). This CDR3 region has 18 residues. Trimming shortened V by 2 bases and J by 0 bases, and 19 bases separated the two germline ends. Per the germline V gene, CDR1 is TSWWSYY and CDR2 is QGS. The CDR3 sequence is CALGEIGGRIVDTDKLIF. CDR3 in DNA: TGTGCTCTTGGGGAAATTGGAGGACGAATAGTCGACACCGATAAACTCATCTTT.

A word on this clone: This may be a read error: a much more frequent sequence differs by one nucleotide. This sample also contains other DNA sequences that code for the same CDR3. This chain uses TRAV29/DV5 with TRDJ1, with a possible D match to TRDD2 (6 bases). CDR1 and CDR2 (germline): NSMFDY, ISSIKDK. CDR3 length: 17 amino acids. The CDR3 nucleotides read TGTGCCGCAAGCTCCTACACATTCGGGAAGGACACCGATAAACTCATCTTT. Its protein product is CAASSYTFGKDTDKLIF.

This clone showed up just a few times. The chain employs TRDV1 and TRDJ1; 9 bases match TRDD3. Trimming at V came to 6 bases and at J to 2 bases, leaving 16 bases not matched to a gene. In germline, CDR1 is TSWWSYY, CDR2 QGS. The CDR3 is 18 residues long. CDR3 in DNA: TGTGCTCTTGGAATATATCCCATAGGCCTGGGGGATACCGATAAACTCATCTTT. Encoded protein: CALGIYPIGLGDTDKLIF.

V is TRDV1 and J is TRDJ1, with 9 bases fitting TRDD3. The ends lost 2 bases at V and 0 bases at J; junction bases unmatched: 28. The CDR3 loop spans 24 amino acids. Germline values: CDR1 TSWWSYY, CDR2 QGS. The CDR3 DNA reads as TGTGCTCTTGGGGAATGGGCCTCTCCCCTCCGTTACTGGGGGACGGCCCCGTACACCGATAAACTCATCTTT. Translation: CALGEWASPLRYWGTAPYTDKLIF.

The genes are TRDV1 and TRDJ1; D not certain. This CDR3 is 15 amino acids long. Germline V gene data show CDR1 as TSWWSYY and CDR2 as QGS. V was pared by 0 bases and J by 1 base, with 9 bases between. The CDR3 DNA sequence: TGTGCTCTTGGGGAACTAGTGGATGTCACCGATAAACTCATCTTT. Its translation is CALGELVDVTDKLIF.

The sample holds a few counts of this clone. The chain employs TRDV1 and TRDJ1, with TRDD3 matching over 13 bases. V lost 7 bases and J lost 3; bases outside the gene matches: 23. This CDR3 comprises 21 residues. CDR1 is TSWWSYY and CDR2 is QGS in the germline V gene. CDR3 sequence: CALAWGIPTLVLGDTADKLIF. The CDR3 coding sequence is TGTGCTCTTGCTTGGGGGATCCCAACGCTGGTACTGGGGGATACGGCCGATAAACTCATCTTT.

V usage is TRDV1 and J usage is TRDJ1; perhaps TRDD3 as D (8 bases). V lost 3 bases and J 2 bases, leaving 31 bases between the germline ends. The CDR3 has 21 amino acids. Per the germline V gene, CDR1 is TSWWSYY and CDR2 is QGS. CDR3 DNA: TGTGCTCTTGGGGACCCTGGCCTTCCTGCGTACTGGGGGGACGGGACCGATAAACTCATCTTT. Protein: CALGDPGLPAYWGDGTDKLIF.

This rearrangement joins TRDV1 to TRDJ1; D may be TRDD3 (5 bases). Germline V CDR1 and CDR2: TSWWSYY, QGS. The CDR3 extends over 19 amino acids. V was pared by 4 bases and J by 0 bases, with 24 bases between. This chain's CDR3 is CALGVQFPPGPGDTDKLIF. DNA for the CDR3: TGTGCTCTTGGGGTGCAATTCCCGCCGGGCCCGGGGGACACCGATAAACTCATCTTT.

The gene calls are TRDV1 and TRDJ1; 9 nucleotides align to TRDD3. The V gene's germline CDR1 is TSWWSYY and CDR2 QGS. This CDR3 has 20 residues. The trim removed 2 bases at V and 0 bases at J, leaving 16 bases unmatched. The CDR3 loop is CALGETVPGGSLPDTDKLIF. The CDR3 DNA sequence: TGTGCTCTTGGGGAAACGGTTCCTGGGGGATCTCTCCCGGACACCGATAAACTCATCTTT.

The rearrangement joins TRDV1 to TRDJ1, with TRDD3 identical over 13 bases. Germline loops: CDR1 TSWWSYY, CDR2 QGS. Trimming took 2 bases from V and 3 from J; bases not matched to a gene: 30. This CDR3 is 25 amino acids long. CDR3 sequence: CALGELRSPVSLDWGIRLAADKLIF. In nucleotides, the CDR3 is TGTGCTCTTGGGGAATTGAGGTCCCCAGTTTCGTTGGACTGGGGGATACGCCTCGCCGCCGATAAACTCATCTTT.

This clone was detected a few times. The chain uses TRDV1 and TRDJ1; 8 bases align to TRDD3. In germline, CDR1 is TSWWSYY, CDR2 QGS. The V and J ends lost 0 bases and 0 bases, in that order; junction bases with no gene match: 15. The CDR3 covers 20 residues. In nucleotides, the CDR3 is TGTGCTCTTGGGGAACTACATGGGATACTGGGGGCCACGTACACCGATAAACTCATCTTT. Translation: CALGELHGILGATYTDKLIF.

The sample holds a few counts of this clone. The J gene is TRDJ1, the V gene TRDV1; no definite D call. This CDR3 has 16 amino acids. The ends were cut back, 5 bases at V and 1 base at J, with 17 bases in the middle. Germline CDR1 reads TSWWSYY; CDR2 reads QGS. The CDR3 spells CALGRTLEGCTDKLIF. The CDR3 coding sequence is TGTGCTCTTGGGCGGACCCTAGAAGGTTGCACCGATAAACTCATCTTT.

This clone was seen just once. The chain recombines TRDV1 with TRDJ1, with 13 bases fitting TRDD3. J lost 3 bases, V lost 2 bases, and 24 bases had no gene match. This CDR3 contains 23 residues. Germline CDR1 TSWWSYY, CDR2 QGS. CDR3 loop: CALGENFGGDWGIRLPRADKLIF. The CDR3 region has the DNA TGTGCTCTTGGGGAAAATTTTGGGGGAGACTGGGGGATACGCTTGCCCCGAGCCGATAAACTCATCTTT.

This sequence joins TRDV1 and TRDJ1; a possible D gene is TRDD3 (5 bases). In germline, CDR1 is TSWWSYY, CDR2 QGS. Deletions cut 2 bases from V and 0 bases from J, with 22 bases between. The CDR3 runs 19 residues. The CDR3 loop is CALGEFIYWPFNYTDKLIF. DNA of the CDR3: TGTGCTCTTGGGGAATTCATCTACTGGCCTTTTAATTACACCGATAAACTCATCTTT.

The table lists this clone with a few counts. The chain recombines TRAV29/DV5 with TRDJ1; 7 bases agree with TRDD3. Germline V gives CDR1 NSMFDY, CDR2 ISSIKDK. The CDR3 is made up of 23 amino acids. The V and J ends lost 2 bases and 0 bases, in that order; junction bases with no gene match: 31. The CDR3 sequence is CAARMITSRTGEYARPHTDKLIF. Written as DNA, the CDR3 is TGTGCAGCAAGGATGATCACGTCTCGTACTGGGGAATACGCTCGCCCGCACACCGATAAACTCATCTTT. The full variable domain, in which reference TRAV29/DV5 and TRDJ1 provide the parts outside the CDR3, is DQQVKQNSPSLSVQEGRISILNCDYTNSMFDYFLWYKKYPAEGPTFLISISSIKDKNEDGRFTVFLNKSAKHLSLHIVPSQPGDSAVYFCAARMITSRTGEYARPHTDKLIFGKGTRVTVEP.